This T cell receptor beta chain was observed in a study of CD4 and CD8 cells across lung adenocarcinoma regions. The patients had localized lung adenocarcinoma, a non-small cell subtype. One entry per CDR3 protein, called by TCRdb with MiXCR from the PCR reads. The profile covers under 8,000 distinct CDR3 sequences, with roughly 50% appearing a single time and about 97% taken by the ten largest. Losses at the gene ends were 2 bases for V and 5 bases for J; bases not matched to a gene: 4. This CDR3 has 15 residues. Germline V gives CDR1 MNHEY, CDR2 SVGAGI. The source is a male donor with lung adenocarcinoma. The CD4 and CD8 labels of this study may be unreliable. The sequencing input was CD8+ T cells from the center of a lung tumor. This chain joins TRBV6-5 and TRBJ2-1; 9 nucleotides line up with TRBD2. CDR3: CASSYRRGGDNEQFF. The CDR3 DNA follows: TGTGCCAGCAGTTACAGGCGGGGGGGGGACAATGAGCAGTTCTTC.